This section outlines one TCR beta chain sequence together with its context. Clones were read by immunoSEQ multiplex PCR, and TCRdb kept only the in-frame ones, dropping some. In the table there are more than 95,000 clones, 82% of which are singletons. This entry comes from a study of blood T cell repertoires in COVID-19. Across the whole study: Sources were T cells, B-cell-depleted T cells, or PBMCs; the material itself was cDNA or gDNA.

Trimming cost V 6 bases and J 3 bases; bases outside gene matches: 10. CDR1 and CDR2 from the germline V gene are MDHEN and SYDVKM. The CDR3 is made up of 16 amino acids. The J gene is TRBJ2-1, the V gene TRBV28, with 8 bases that match TRBD2. The clonotype comes from a man older than 75 with acute or convalescent COVID-19. Sequenced input: peripheral blood. CDR3 protein: CASRAPTGGIYNEQFF. Written as DNA, the CDR3 is TGTGCCAGCAGGGCCCCCACGGGAGGGATCTACAATGAGCAGTTCTTC.